A selection of T cell receptor beta chains follows, all from one sample in a study of tumor-infiltrating lymphocytes in primary liver carcinoma. TCRdb passed the multiplex PCR reads through MiXCR, listing each CDR3 protein once. The sample includes about 320,000 distinct CDR3 sequences, 55% to 65% of them seen just once. Sequenced sample: peripheral blood. Receptors originate from a man between 35 and 55 years old with primary liver carcinoma and hepatitis B virus infection. Both conserved end residues are part of each CDR3. A D gene is named only where the DNA matches it firmly. Where a row states a size, it is once, few, many or the class of an expanded clone; other rows omit it.

abundance	j_gene	d_gene	len	v_gene	CDR3aa
once	TRBJ1-1	.	13	TRBV6-1	CDSSRPVGSEAFF
.	TRBJ2-1	TRBD1	17	TRBV6-1	CASSGSSAQGAGNEQFF
few	TRBJ2-2	.	15	TRBV5-1	CASSLAEGLPGELFF
few	TRBJ1-1	.	12	TRBV10-2	CVSTGINTEAFF
.	TRBJ2-1	.	15	TRBV11-2	CASSLTGGGFNEQFF
.	TRBJ1-2	TRBD1	15	TRBV5-1	CASSAGTGLTYGYTF
medium-sized	TRBJ2-1	TRBD2	16	TRBV11-2	CASSLGFGTSGPGRFF
.	TRBJ2-1	TRBD1	15	TRBV5-1	CASSPLGQGTNEQFF
many	TRBJ2-1	.	15	TRBV5-1	CASSLVAESYNEQFF
.	TRBJ2-7	.	13	TRBV29-1	CSVCGLPSYEQYF
.	TRBJ1-1	.	12	TRBV12-3/TRBV12-4	CASALGWVGAFF
many	TRBJ2-7	TRBD2	17	TRBV29-1	CSVELTGLAGVPYEQYF
.	TRBJ2-7	.	14	TRBV11-1	CTGSANSGPYEQYF
.	TRBJ2-3	.	15	TRBV7-2	CASSFYASKTDTQYF
.	TRBJ1-5	TRBD1	17	TRBV6-1	CASSEQDRVYSNQPQHF
.	TRBJ2-5	.	13	TRBV10-2	CASSVKRADTQYF
.	TRBJ2-5	.	14	TRBV5-1	CASSLGHALETQYF
many	TRBJ1-3	TRBD1	14	TRBV6-5	CASRTQGGRNTIYF
few	TRBJ1-2	.	13	TRBV7-8	CASSLDTNYGYTF
.	TRBJ2-7	.	11	TRBV2	CASNGEYEQYF
.	TRBJ2-2	.	16	TRBV11-3	CASNKGNSTNTEELFF
many	TRBJ2-1	TRBD2	15	TRBV6-5	CASRLTSGSSDEQFF
.	TRBJ2-6	.	19	TRBV5-6	CASSFSSRQAPGGANILTF
.	TRBJ1-2	.	14	TRBV4-1	CASSQRGTTYGYTF
many	TRBJ2-2	.	13	TRBV10-3	CAISVGATGELFF
.	TRBJ1-4	.	14	TRBV5-4	CASSPGPKGEKPFF
.	TRBJ2-7	.	16	TRBV14	CAGSLGSQSSSYEQYF
.	TRBJ2-7	.	13	TRBV20-1	CSDALRGLYEQYF
.	TRBJ2-7	TRBD2	14	TRBV6-1	CATSRGLAGGQQYF
few	TRBJ2-4	TRBD1	10	TRBV7-9	CASSRDSFYF
.	TRBJ2-7	.	14	TRBV11-1	CVSNFSTGFAEQYF
.	TRBJ2-3	TRBD2	22	TRBV28	CASRVLPWTSGIRGIGTDTQYF
.	TRBJ2-1	TRBD2	16	TRBV5-4	CASSSRASGRAGEQSF
few	TRBJ2-2	.	16	TRBV10-1	CASSEGDFSNTGELFF
.	TRBJ1-5	.	14	TRBV5-1	CASSPGQGEQPQHF
many	TRBJ2-7	TRBD2	15	TRBV6-1	CASRALAAANYEQYF
.	TRBJ2-2	.	16	TRBV7-3	CASSLVGGANTGELFF
few	TRBJ1-5	.	14	TRBV13	CASNLGGSNQPQHF
.	TRBJ2-5	TRBD1	16	TRBV5-1	CASSLTGQGGGETQYF
.	TRBJ2-2	.	17	TRBV28	CASSLIGVGQATGELFF
.	TRBJ2-2	.	14	TRBV29-1	CSVLGPGPTGELSF
.	TRBJ2-7	.	14	TRBV12-3/TRBV12-4	CASNPVGRLYEQYF
.	TRBJ2-7	TRBD1	15	TRBV6-2/TRBV6-3	CASSPDRGVPSEQYF
.	TRBJ1-1	.	14	TRBV11-2	CASSLLRMNTEASF